The sequence of this T cell receptor (beta chain) was determined in a study of early stage breast cancer tumors. Across the study: About 70% of the 16 invasive tumors were ER+, PR+ and HER2-.

Comments on this clone: Its antigen is currently unknown.

Each sample had two DNA replicates, roughly 0.48 ug blood or roughly 1.4 ug tissue. Measured with immunoSEQ multiplex PCR; TCRdb has only the in-frame clones, and not every one. This table has fewer than 70,000 clones, 80% appearing once. General study findings and limits: Commonly generated sequences made up most enriched TCRB sequences shared between patients.

Germline CDR1 WSHSY, CDR2 SAAADI. CDR3 size: 14 residues. V was shortened by 6 bases and J by 7 bases, with 19 bases between the two germline ends. The V gene is TRBV10-2, the J gene TRBJ2-7; tentative D call: TRBD1 (7 bases). The sequence was obtained from a person aged 35-50 years with breast cancer. The sequencing sample was made of blood. CDR3 residues: CASRLGQVGREQYF. Here the CDR3 DNA reads TGCGCCAGCAGGCTCGGACAGGTAGGGAGGGAGCAGTACTTC.